The 30 T cell receptor beta chains given below trace back to one sample, sequenced in a study of CD8+ T cells in alopecia areata. The authors extracted RNA and reverse transcribed it into cDNA as the sequencing template. Profiled with immunoSEQ multiplex PCR; TCRdb holds only in-frame clones, not every one. The table lists a few hundred thousand clones, approximately 38% of them singletons. Treatment reported: oral pan-JAK inhibitor, 5-10 mg twice daily. The material sequenced was CD4+ T cells sorted from blood, taken around week 34, from a patient treated with tofacitinib. These receptors all stem from a human donor with alopecia areata.

This rearrangement joins TRBV7-9 to TRBJ2-3, with TRBD2 identical over 9 bases. CDR1 is SEHNR and CDR2 is FQNEAQ in the germline V gene (reference sequence). The trim removed 1 base at V and 2 bases at J, leaving 10 bases unmatched. This CDR3 contains 18 residues. The CDR3, as DNA: TGTGCCAGCAGCTTAGTGTACCTCGCGGGGGGGTTCACAGATACGCAGTATTTT. Protein product: CASSLVYLAGGFTDTQYF.

Written as DNA, the CDR3 is TGTGCCAGTAGTCTCAACAGGGACCTCACCGGGGAGCTGTTTTTT. It specifies CASSLNRDLTGELFF. This chain links TRBV19 with TRBJ2-2; a weak D match, TRBD1 (6 bases). Trimming pared 5 bases from V and 4 bases from J, leaving 14 bases between. The CDR3 sequence is 15 residues long. The germline V gene has CDR1 LNHDA and CDR2 SQIVND (reference sequence).

The chain uses TRBV5-1 and TRBJ2-6, with TRBD1 matching 7 bases. CDR3 length: 16 amino acids. CDR1 is SGHRS, CDR2 YFSETQ, per germline. With 2 bases clipped from V and 2 bases from J, the junction kept 4 bases outside the gene matches. The CDR3 DNA is TGCGCCAGCAGCTTAGGGACAGTCCCTGGGGCCAACGTCCTGACTTTC. Amino acid sequence: CASSLGTVPGANVLTF.

V usage is TRBV11-2 and J usage is TRBJ2-2; 10 bases align to TRBD2. Germline V gene sequence: CDR1 SGHAT, CDR2 FQNNGV. The CDR3 has 16 residues. V lost 5 bases to trimming and J lost 3 bases; unmatched junction nucleotides: 6. The DNA of the CDR3 is TGTGCCAGCAGCAAGAGGACTAGCGGTTACACCGGGGAGCTGTTTTTT. This codes for CASSKRTSGYTGELFF.

A few counts support this clone. The V gene is TRBV5-1, the J gene TRBJ2-6; D is ambiguous. Between the trimmed V and J ends, which lost 1 base and 0 bases, there was a span of 17 bases. The CDR3 consists of 19 residues. The germline V gene encodes CDR1 SGHRS and CDR2 YFSETQ. The CDR3 nucleotides are TGCGCCAGCAGCTTGACCCGGACGGGCCTAAGCTCTGGGGCCAACGTCCTGACTTTC. Translated, it gives CASSLTRTGLSSGANVLTF.

The chain has TRBV10-3 and TRBJ1-4; no clear D. Per germline, CDR1 ENHRY and CDR2 SYGVKD. This CDR3 is 13 amino acids long. Trimming took off 0 bases at V and 8 bases at J, with 7 bases between the two ends. The CDR3 reads CAISESAAEKLFF. The DNA for the CDR3 is TGTGCCATCAGTGAGTCGGCTGCGGAAAAACTGTTTTTT.

This clone was counted only a few times. V usage is TRBV7-6 and J usage is TRBJ1-4, with 8 bases matching TRBD1. Unmatched junction bases numbered 19, after V lost 5 bases and J lost 8 bases. The CDR3 consists of 18 residues. Germline V lookup: CDR1 SGHVS, CDR2 FNYEAQ. The chain's CDR3 is CASSLGGGTGTVWEKLFF. The CDR3 DNA is TGTGCCAGCAGCCTAGGGGGCGGGACAGGAACCGTTTGGGAAAAACTGTTTTTT. Combining the CDR3 with reference TRBV7-6 and TRBJ1-4 gives the whole variable domain GAGVSQSPRYKVTKRGQDVALRCDPISGHVSLYWYRQALGQGPEFLTYFNYEAQQDKSGLPNDRFSAERPEGSISTLTIQRTEQRDSAMYRCASSLGGGTGTVWEKLFFGSGTQLSVL.

This clone was recorded many times. The CDR3 DNA follows: TGTGCCAGCAGCTTAGCCCAAAGTTTCACAGATACGCAGTATTTT. As protein: CASSLAQSFTDTQYF. This rearrangement joins TRBV7-2 to TRBJ2-3, with D unclear. Germline loops: CDR1 SGHTA, CDR2 FQGNSA. V lost 0 bases to trimming and J lost 2 bases, with 9 bases between them. The CDR3 length is 15 residues. Together with reference TRBV7-2 and TRBJ2-3, the CDR3 gives the full variable domain: GAGVSQSPSNKVTEKGKDVELRCDPISGHTALYWYRQSLGQGLEFLIYFQGNSAPDKSGLPSDRFSAERTGGSVSTLTIQRTQQEDSAVYLCASSLAQSFTDTQYFGPGTRLTVL.

This chain uses TRBV5-1 with TRBJ2-1, with 10 bases matching TRBD2. The CDR3 loop spans 17 amino acids. V shed 3 bases, J shed 4 bases, and the junction held 10 bases outside the gene matches. The germline gives CDR1 SGHRS, CDR2 YFSETQ. CDR3 sequence reads: CASSSTSGVTYYNEQFF. The DNA of the CDR3 is TGCGCCAGCAGCTCAACTAGCGGGGTAACTTATTACAATGAGCAGTTCTTC.

The table lists this clone with a few counts. This chain joins TRBV27 and TRBJ2-5; 7 nucleotides line up with TRBD1. CDR1 MNHEY and CDR2 SMNVEV come from the germline V gene (reference sequence). The junction had 5 bases not matched to a gene; V was cut back by 2 bases and J by 5 bases. CDR3 size: 14 residues. CDR3 region: CASSLTRGGETQYF. In nucleotides, the CDR3 is TGTGCCAGCAGTTTAACGCGAGGGGGCGAGACCCAGTACTTC.

This rearrangement joins TRBV5-1 to TRBJ1-4; TRBD1 is a possible D gene (5 bases). This CDR3 is built from 14 residues. Germline values: CDR1 SGHRS, CDR2 YFSETQ. V was pared by 3 bases and J by 8 bases, with 14 bases between. CDR3 bases: TGCGCCAGCAGCTACGGCCAGGGACGGGAAAAACTGTTTTTT. Protein product: CASSYGQGREKLFF.

This rearrangement joins TRBV30 to TRBJ2-7; 8 bases map to TRBD2. CDR1 is GTSNPN and CDR2 is SVGIG in the germline V gene (reference sequence). The CDR3 has 13 amino acids. Germline trimming cut 5 bases from V and 0 bases from J; bases unmatched to any gene: 3. The CDR3 DNA reads as TGTGCCTGGGCAAGCGGGAGCTCCTACGAGCAGTACTTC. Its protein product is CAWASGSSYEQYF.

This sequence joins TRBV5-1 and TRBJ2-3; D is undetermined. Germline V CDR1 and CDR2: SGHRS, YFSETQ. This CDR3 has 12 amino acids. Trimming removed 7 bases at V and 4 bases at J, with 10 bases between. CDR3 DNA: TGCGCCAGCGGGGTCCAAGCAGATACGCAGTATTTT. This sequence encodes CASGVQADTQYF.

This clone was counted only a few times. This sequence joins TRBV4-1 and TRBJ1-1, with D possibly matching TRBD1 (5 bases). Germline CDR1 MGHRA, CDR2 YSYEKL. The CDR3 runs to 17 residues. V was cut by 0 bases and J by 0 bases, with 14 bases left in between. The CDR3 bases are TGCGCCAGCAGCCAAGATACGGGAGGGGCTGTGAACACTGAAGCTTTCTTT. Protein: CASSQDTGGAVNTEAFF.

The chain links TRBV7-6 to TRBJ2-7; D could derive from TRBD1 or TRBD2 (5 bases each). This CDR3 has 11 amino acids. V was cut by 4 bases and J by 6 bases, with 7 bases left in between. The germline gives CDR1 SGHVS, CDR2 FNYEAQ. The CDR3: CASSSGSEQYF. Here the CDR3 DNA reads TGTGCCAGCAGCTCAGGGAGCGAGCAGTACTTC. Variable domain in full (rest from reference TRBV7-6 and TRBJ2-7): GAGVSQSPRYKVTKRGQDVALRCDPISGHVSLYWYRQALGQGPEFLTYFNYEAQQDKSGLPNDRFSAERPEGSISTLTIQRTEQRDSAMYRCASSSGSEQYFGPGTRLTVT.

The CDR3 loop is CASSLASTSGSTDTQYF. The CDR3 DNA is TGCGCCAGCAGCTTGGCCTCGACTAGCGGAAGCACAGATACGCAGTATTTT. The chain is built from TRBV5-1 and TRBJ2-3, with TRBD2 matching over 9 bases. Trimming took 0 bases from V and 0 from J; bases not matched to a gene: 5. The CDR3 is 17 amino acids. CDR1 and CDR2 from the germline V gene are SGHRS and YFSETQ.

This clone was seen a few times. The chain has TRBV13 and TRBJ1-6, with 7 bases aligning to TRBD1. V dropped 5 bases and J dropped 7; count of bases not matched to a gene: 5. CDR3 length: 14 amino acids. The germline V gene encodes CDR1 PRHDT and CDR2 FYEKMQ (reference sequence). In nucleotides, the CDR3 is TGTGCCAGCAGCGCCACGACAGGGAATTCACCCCTCCACTTT. This sequence encodes CASSATTGNSPLHF.

This clone was observed a few times. The chain carries TRBV27 and TRBJ1-2; 9 bases agree with TRBD1. V was pared by 7 bases and J by 5 bases, with 11 bases of the junction left unmatched. From germline, CDR1 is MNHEY and CDR2 SMNVEV (reference sequence). The CDR3 extends over 15 amino acids. The DNA for the CDR3 is TGTGCCAGCAAACTTGTCGGGACAGGGACTTATGGCTACACCTTC. It translates to CASKLVGTGTYGYTF.

V usage is TRBV12-2 and J usage is TRBJ2-7; the table's D gene call, TRBD1, was not cross checked with the DNA. TRBV12-2 is tagged as a pseudogene. The CDR3 sequence is 16 residues long. The CDR3 loop is CASRQRQGPFSYEQYF. The CDR3 DNA is TGTGCAAGTCGCCAAAGACAGGGGCCTTTCTCCTACGAGCAGTACTTC.

This clone occurred a few times. The chain combines TRBV2 with TRBJ2-7; D tentatively fits TRBD1 or TRBD2 (5 bases each). There are 10 residues in the CDR3. With 8 bases removed from V and 9 bases from J, the gap between germline ends came to 11 bases. Germline lookup yields CDR1 SNHLY and CDR2 FYNNEI. In DNA form, the CDR3 reads TGTGCCAGCTTCCGGGGCGTGCAGTACTTC. Translation gives CASFRGVQYF.

This chain links TRBV9 with TRBJ2-5; TRBD1 matches 9 bases. The junction had 14 bases not matched to a gene; V was cut back by 5 bases and J by 6 bases. Germline V gene lookup returns CDR1 SGDLS and CDR2 YYNGEE. The CDR3 is made up of 16 amino acids. The CDR3 here is CASSGPGTGTRKTQYF. In DNA, the CDR3 is TGTGCCAGCAGTGGGCCTGGGACAGGGACCCGGAAGACCCAGTACTTC.

This clone has a handful of counts. This chain uses TRBV18 with TRBJ1-1; 9 bases line up with TRBD1. This CDR3 comprises 13 residues. The germline CDR1 and CDR2 sequences are KGHSH and LQKENI. Trimming removed 8 bases from V and 0 bases from J; junction bases left unmatched: 1. The CDR3: CASRQGVNTEAFF. CDR3 DNA sequence: TGTGCCAGCAGACAGGGGGTGAACACTGAAGCTTTCTTT.

The chain couples TRBV27 to TRBJ2-7, with 9 bases aligning to TRBD1. CDR1 is MNHEY and CDR2 is SMNVEV in the germline V gene (reference sequence). The CDR3 consists of 16 residues. V trimming: 5 bases; J trimming: 0 bases; junction bases outside the gene matches: 8. In nucleotides, the CDR3 is TGTGCCAGCAGTCCAGTCCCGGGACAGGGCTCCTACGAGCAGTACTTC. Protein product: CASSPVPGQGSYEQYF.

The chain links TRBV5-6 to TRBJ1-3, with D possibly being TRBD1 (5 bases). CDR3 length: 14 amino acids. Germline loops: CDR1 SGHDT, CDR2 YYEEEE. Trimming removed 0 bases at V and 2 bases at J, with 6 bases between. CDR3 nucleotides: TGTGCCAGCAGCTTGGCCAGGGCTGGAAACACCATATATTTT. This translates into CASSLARAGNTIYF.

The table lists this clone with many counts. The V gene is TRBV18, the J gene TRBJ2-7, with D uncertain. Trimming removed 3 bases from V and 4 bases from J, with 13 bases in between. CDR1 is KGHSH and CDR2 is LQKENI in the germline V gene. This CDR3 has 14 amino acids. CDR3 protein: CASSPPTDRYEQYF. The CDR3 DNA is TGTGCCAGCTCACCCCCGACGGATAGATACGAGCAGTACTTC.

V is TRBV5-1 and J is TRBJ1-4; D is uncertain. Germline values: CDR1 SGHRS, CDR2 YFSETQ. V lost 3 bases and J 7 bases, leaving 7 bases between the germline ends. CDR3 size: 12 residues. The CDR3 loop is CASSSDLEKLFF. The DNA for the CDR3 is TGCGCCAGCAGCTCAGATCTTGAAAAACTGTTTTTT.

This clone was counted a few times. V gene TRBV5-4 combines with J gene TRBJ2-5; no firm D call. Trimming removed 1 base from V and 2 bases from J, with 9 bases in between. Germline CDR1 SGHNT, CDR2 YYREEE (reference sequence). This CDR3 has 14 amino acids. The CDR3 DNA reads TGTGCCAGCAGCTTGAGAGAGCTACAAGAGACCCAGTACTTC. As protein: CASSLRELQETQYF.

The chain carries TRBV7-8 and TRBJ2-5, with unresolved D. Germline V gene sequence: CDR1 SGHVS, CDR2 FQNEAQ. The germline V and J ends were trimmed by 1 base and 6 bases, with 3 bases remaining between them. This CDR3 is 11 amino acids long. The CDR3 is CASSLGKTQYF. DNA for the CDR3: TGTGCCAGCAGCTTAGGGAAGACCCAGTACTTC.

The chain joins TRBV7-9 to TRBJ1-1; the D is unclear. This CDR3 has 17 residues. Looked up from germline, CDR1 is SEHNR and CDR2 is FQNEAQ (reference sequence). Trimming shortened V by 0 bases and J by 0 bases, and 14 bases separated the two germline ends. The CDR3 is CASSLALAGGMNTEAFF. CDR3 DNA: TGTGCCAGCAGCTTAGCGTTGGCGGGCGGGATGAACACTGAAGCTTTCTTT.

The chain couples TRBV11-3 to TRBJ2-2; the D is unclear. The CDR3 totals 13 residues. The V gene's germline CDR1 is SGHNT and CDR2 YENEEA. V lost 1 base, J lost 6 bases, and 6 bases lay in between. This chain's CDR3 is CASSLGPAGELFF. For the CDR3, the DNA is TGTGCCAGCAGCTTAGGGCCGGCCGGGGAGCTGTTTTTT.